Below are 20 T cell receptor beta chains sequenced from a single sample in a study of T cell responses to AZD1222 COVID-19 vaccine. This table comes from immunoSEQ multiplex PCR, and its TCRdb copy is limited to in-frame clones, with some not included. Here the sample spans 180,000 or so clones, 85% to 90% being singletons. The sequencing used peripheral blood, collected on day 0 of AZD1222 vaccination. These receptors were collected from an adult in good health.

A note on this clone: At one end, the junction sequence differs from germline, possibly due to a read error. This chain connects TRBV6-1 to TRBJ1-2, with a weak D call TRBD1 (5 bases). Germline CDR1 and CDR2: MNHNS and SASEGT. There are 12 residues in the CDR3. CDR3 loop: CASSEANRGARF. Written as DNA, the CDR3 is TGTGCCAGCAGTGAAGCAAATAGAGGGGCCCGATTC.

This chain's CDR3 is CASSQGASTDTQYF. The CDR3 DNA is TGCGCCAGCAGCCAGGGGGCTAGCACAGATACGCAGTATTTT. The genes are TRBV4-3 and TRBJ2-3; maybe TRBD1 (6 bases). V was cut by 3 bases and J by 0 bases, with 7 bases left in between. The CDR3 spans 14 residues. Germline-derived CDR1 and CDR2 are LGHNA and YSLEER.

The chain combines TRBV7-2 with TRBJ1-2; D remains ambiguous. The germline V gene encodes CDR1 SGHTA and CDR2 FQGNSA. The CDR3 sequence is 14 residues long. Trimming pared 1 base from V and 2 bases from J, leaving 8 bases between. The CDR3 bases are TGTGCCAGCAGCTTAGGGACGGCCAACTATGGCTACACCTTC. Residues: CASSLGTANYGYTF.

The rearrangement links TRBV7-2 to TRBJ2-1; 8 bases are shared with TRBD2. Germline lookup yields CDR1 SGHTA and CDR2 FQGNSA. CDR3 length equals 14 residues. The V gene end was trimmed by 5 bases and the J gene end by 4 bases; junction bases not matched to a gene: 4. The CDR3 DNA reads as TGTGCCAGCAGCATATCTAGCGGGTACAATGAGCAGTTCTTC. The encoded protein is CASSISSGYNEQFF.

This chain uses TRBV15 with TRBJ2-5, with 11 bases matching TRBD2. This CDR3 spans 16 amino acids. CDR1 is LNHNV, CDR2 YYDKDF, per germline (reference sequence). V lost 0 bases and J lost 4; bases outside the gene matches: 4. The CDR3 loop is CATSRDSGGAGETQYF. As DNA, the CDR3 is TGTGCCACCAGCAGAGATAGCGGGGGGGCCGGAGAGACCCAGTACTTC.

This chain connects TRBV11-2 to TRBJ2-3; TRBD2 matches 8 bases. There are 14 residues in the CDR3. CDR1 is SGHAT, CDR2 FQNNGV, per germline. Unmatched junction bases numbered 7, after V lost 5 bases and J lost 6 bases. CDR3 sequence: CASSPPGLEDTQYF. Written as DNA, the CDR3 is TGTGCCAGCAGCCCACCGGGACTAGAGGATACGCAGTATTTT. Looking up the rest from reference TRBV11-2 and TRBJ2-3 gives the full variable domain: EAGVAQSPRYKIIEKRQSVAFWCNPISGHATLYWYQQILGQGPKLLIQFQNNGVVDDSQLPKDRFSAERLKGVDSTLKIQPAKLEDSAVYLCASSPPGLEDTQYFGPGTRLTVL.

This clone was seen more than once but under ten times. The genes are TRBV3-1 (or the pseudogene TRBV3-2) and TRBJ2-1; D gene unclear. With 2 bases removed from V and 0 bases from J, the gap between germline ends came to 17 bases. The CDR3 totals 18 residues. CDR1 and CDR2 from the germline V gene are LGHDT and YNNKEL (reference sequence). The CDR3 coding sequence is TGTGCCAGCAGCCAAAGGGCCTCCTGGGCGGACTCCTACAATGAGCAGTTCTTC. Translation gives CASSQRASWADSYNEQFF.

The chain combines TRBV19 with TRBJ2-1, with D perhaps assigned TRBD1 or TRBD2 (5 bases each). Germline V gene sequence: CDR1 LNHDA, CDR2 SQIVND (reference sequence). The ends were cut back, 6 bases at V and 0 bases at J, with 15 bases in the middle. The CDR3 contains 16 residues. CDR3 in DNA: TGTGCCAGTAGGGGCCGGGGACCCAGCTCCTACAATGAGCAGTTCTTC. It yields the protein CASRGRGPSSYNEQFF.

The table lists this clone with a few counts. The V gene is TRBV10-3, the J gene TRBJ1-1; 7 bases are shared with TRBD1. Trimming took 2 bases from V and 1 from J; bases not matched to a gene: 4. Germline V gene lookup returns CDR1 ENHRY and CDR2 SYGVKD. The CDR3 is 15 residues long. The CDR3 region has the DNA TGTGCCATCAGTGAGACAGGGGTACAGAACACTGAAGCTTTCTTT. As protein: CAISETGVQNTEAFF.

A word on this clone: Other nucleotide sequences in the sample specify the same CDR3. V and J are TRBV27 and TRBJ2-7, with TRBD1 identical over 8 bases. CDR3 length equals 15 residues. The V gene's germline CDR1 is MNHEY and CDR2 SMNVEV (reference sequence). The J segment lost 1 base and the V segment lost 4 bases, leaving 6 bases of the junction unmatched. CDR3 sequence (DNA): TGTGCCAGCAGTTCCGCCGGGACAGGATCCTACGAGCAGTACTTC. Translating gives CASSSAGTGSYEQYF.

This chain connects TRBV2 to TRBJ2-5, with 14 bases lining up with TRBD2. The CDR3 totals 16 residues. V dropped 5 bases and J dropped 4; count of bases not matched to a gene: 6. CDR1 SNHLY and CDR2 FYNNEI come from the germline V gene. CDR3 residues: CASSKGTSGSTETQYF. The CDR3, as DNA: TGTGCCAGCAGTAAAGGGACTAGCGGGAGTACAGAGACCCAGTACTTC.

This chain uses TRBV19 with TRBJ1-1; 8 bases fit TRBD1. The CDR3 consists of 16 residues. Germline CDR1 reads LNHDA; CDR2 reads SQIVND (reference sequence). Germline trimming cut 5 bases from V and 4 bases from J; bases unmatched to any gene: 12. The CDR3 is CASSSIDRGVGTEAFF. Written as DNA, the CDR3 is TGTGCCAGTAGTTCCATAGACAGGGGCGTTGGCACTGAAGCTTTCTTT.

This rearrangement joins TRBV7-2 to TRBJ1-3; D may be TRBD1 (6 bases). Trimming left V 6 bases short and J 3 bases short, with 12 bases between. The CDR3 sequence is 14 residues long. Per germline, CDR1 SGHTA and CDR2 FQGNSA. CDR3 DNA: TGTGCCAGCAGAGGAGGGGGTTATGGAAACACCATATATTTT. It is translated as CASRGGGYGNTIYF.

This clone was picked up one time. The V call is TRBV5-1, the J call TRBJ2-1; TRBD2 matches at 11 bases. CDR1 SGHRS and CDR2 YFSETQ come from the germline V gene. CDR3 length: 20 residues. J was trimmed by 0 bases and V by 0 bases; bases with no gene match: 11. The CDR3 nucleotides are TGCGCCAGCAGCTTGGCCACAGGACTAGCGGGTTTTAGCTCCTACAATGAGCAGTTCTTC. Translation gives CASSLATGLAGFSSYNEQFF.

The rearrangement joins TRBV5-1 to TRBJ2-7, with 9 bases lining up with TRBD1. Germline V CDR1 and CDR2: SGHRS, YFSETQ. Trimming removed 4 bases from V and 4 bases from J; junction bases left unmatched: 6. The CDR3 totals 14 residues. The CDR3 spells CASSRTGDSYEQYF. The CDR3 DNA reads as TGCGCCAGCAGCCGGACAGGGGATTCATACGAGCAGTACTTC.

This chain links TRBV12-3 or TRBV12-4 with TRBJ1-2; D not resolved. Trimming took off 3 bases at V and 4 bases at J, with 6 bases between the two ends. This CDR3 is 12 amino acids long. The CDR3 spells CASSLEIYGYTF. The DNA for the CDR3 is TGTGCCAGCAGTTTGGAGATCTATGGCTACACCTTC.

This clone has more than one count but fewer than ten. V gene TRBV2 combines with J gene TRBJ1-4; a weak D match, TRBD1 (5 bases). The CDR3 is made up of 13 amino acids. Germline CDR1 and CDR2: SNHLY and FYNNEI. V lost 9 bases and J lost 8, with 16 bases in between. The CDR3 coding sequence is TGTGCCAGTAGAGGGACTTCACGGGAAAAACTGTTTTTT. Its translation: CASRGTSREKLFF. Full variable domain (rest looked up from reference TRBV2 and TRBJ1-4): EPEVTQTPSHQVTQMGQEVILRCVPISNHLYFYWYRQILGQKVEFLVSFYNNEISEKSEIFDDQFSVERPDGSNFTLKIRSTKLEDSAMYFCASRGTSREKLFFGSGTQLSVL.

This chain uses TRBV19 with TRBJ1-2; D is unclear. Germline CDR1 is LNHDA and CDR2 is SQIVND (reference sequence). The ends were cut back, 2 bases at V and 6 bases at J, with 10 bases in the middle. This CDR3 is built from 13 residues. CDR3 coding DNA: TGTGCCAGTAGTATATCCAGGTTCGATGGCTACACCTTC. Amino acids: CASSISRFDGYTF.

The genes are TRBV29-1 and TRBJ1-4; the D is unclear. This CDR3 spans 15 amino acids. V dropped 6 bases and J dropped 0 bases, with 14 bases sitting between them. Looked up from germline, CDR1 is SQVTM and CDR2 is ANQGSEA. The CDR3 spells CSVLKDGATNEKLFF. CDR3 DNA: TGCAGCGTCTTAAAGGACGGTGCAACTAATGAAAAACTGTTTTTT. Full variable domain (missing parts from reference TRBV29-1 and TRBJ1-4): SAVISQKPSRDICQRGTSLTIQCQVDSQVTMMFWYRQQPGQSLTLIATANQGSEATYESGFVIDKFPISRPNLTFSTLTVSNMSPEDSSIYLCSVLKDGATNEKLFFGSGTQLSVL.

This chain connects TRBV7-9 to TRBJ1-5; TRBD1 agrees at 10 bases. The CDR3 runs 15 residues. The J segment lost 8 bases and the V segment lost 5 bases, leaving 9 bases of the junction unmatched. In germline, CDR1 is SEHNR, CDR2 FQNEAQ (reference sequence). CDR3: CASSLAGTGDEPQHF. The DNA for the CDR3 is TGTGCCAGCAGCCTCGCCGGGACAGGGGACGAGCCCCAGCATTTT.